This T cell receptor (beta chain) stems from a study of blood T cell repertoires in COVID-19. As processed by the authors: Estimation of nucleated cell counts relied on the amplification of reference gene primers. Sequencing was performed with immunoSEQ multiplex PCR; in TCRdb, only in-frame clones are kept and a portion is missing. V and J calls and clone size are as listed in that table; D and trimming were resolved from the DNA. The sample holds 200,000 to 250,000 clones, 65% to 90% seen once. Trimming stripped 4 bases from V and 0 bases from J, with 6 bases between. This CDR3 contains 13 residues. Germline-derived CDR1 and CDR2 are LGHDT and YNNKEL (reference sequence).

Sequenced input: peripheral blood. This clonotype originated in a man between 50 and 59 years old with COVID-19, enrolled during active disease. The rearrangement joins TRBV3-1 (or the pseudogene TRBV3-2) to TRBJ2-5; D uncertain. The CDR3, as DNA: TGTGCCAGCAGCCTCGGGTACCAAGAGACCCAGTACTTC. Its translation: CASSLGYQETQYF.